These 6 T cell receptor beta chains came from one sample sequenced in a study of T cell changes during pregnancy in multiple sclerosis. The assay was immunoSEQ multiplex PCR, and TCRdb's table has in-frame clones only and misses some. The sample lists about 38,000 clones; 92% were seen once. The sample was CD8+ T cells from peripheral blood mononuclear cells, taken in the third trimester of pregnancy. These receptors were obtained from a female donor with multiple sclerosis, enrolled in a pregnancy study.

The chain links TRBV7-3 to TRBJ2-3, with D possibly matching TRBD2 (5 bases). CDR1 and CDR2 from the germline V gene are SGHTA and FQGTGA. The CDR3 is made up of 14 amino acids. Trimming shortened V by 6 bases and J by 4 bases, and 14 bases separated the two germline ends. The CDR3 region has the DNA TGTGCCAGCAGTTATAATGCGGAGGCAGATACGCAGTATTTT. Amino acids: CASSYNAEADTQYF.

J is TRBJ2-7 and V is TRBV5-4, with D perhaps TRBD2 (6 bases). The CDR3 sequence is 13 residues long. V was trimmed by 3 bases and J by 6 bases, leaving 13 bases between them. Germline CDR1 and CDR2: SGHNT and YYREEE (reference sequence). The CDR3 region has the DNA TGTGCCAGCAGCTCGACTAGGGGTCTCGAGCAGTACTTC. It translates to CASSSTRGLEQYF.

The chain employs TRBV18 and TRBJ1-1, with D tentatively TRBD1 (5 bases). The ends were cut back, 0 bases at V and 5 bases at J, with 7 bases in the middle. From germline, CDR1 is KGHSH and CDR2 LQKENI. The CDR3 is 13 amino acids. CDR3 sequence (DNA): TGTGCCAGCTCACCACCCGCAGGGACTGAAGCTTTCTTT. Residues: CASSPPAGTEAFF.

The chain employs TRBV19 and TRBJ1-2, with 9 bases fitting TRBD1. CDR3 length: 13 residues. The germline V gene encodes CDR1 LNHDA and CDR2 SQIVND (reference sequence). The trim removed 3 bases at V and 6 bases at J, leaving 2 bases unmatched. The CDR3 region is CASSITGGNGYTF. CDR3 sequence (DNA): TGTGCCAGTAGTATTACAGGGGGCAATGGCTACACCTTC.

This clone was recorded only once. The chain couples TRBV7-9 to TRBJ2-2; 10 nucleotides line up with TRBD2. This CDR3 contains 16 residues. V lost 8 bases and J lost 1; bases outside the gene matches: 7. Germline V gene sequence: CDR1 SEHNR, CDR2 FQNEAQ (reference sequence). CDR3: CASGVPSGRNTGELFF. CDR3 DNA: TGTGCCAGCGGGGTGCCTAGCGGGAGGAACACCGGGGAGCTGTTTTTT.

As DNA, the CDR3 is TGTGCCAGCAGTCTTGGACAGGGGGCTCGTGGCTACACCTTC. Its protein product is CASSLGQGARGYTF. This chain uses TRBV27 with TRBJ1-2; 11 bases fit TRBD1. Germline assignment: CDR1 MNHEY and CDR2 SMNVEV (reference sequence). The length of the CDR3 is 14 residues. With V trimmed by 5 bases and J by 7 bases, 6 bases remained unmatched.